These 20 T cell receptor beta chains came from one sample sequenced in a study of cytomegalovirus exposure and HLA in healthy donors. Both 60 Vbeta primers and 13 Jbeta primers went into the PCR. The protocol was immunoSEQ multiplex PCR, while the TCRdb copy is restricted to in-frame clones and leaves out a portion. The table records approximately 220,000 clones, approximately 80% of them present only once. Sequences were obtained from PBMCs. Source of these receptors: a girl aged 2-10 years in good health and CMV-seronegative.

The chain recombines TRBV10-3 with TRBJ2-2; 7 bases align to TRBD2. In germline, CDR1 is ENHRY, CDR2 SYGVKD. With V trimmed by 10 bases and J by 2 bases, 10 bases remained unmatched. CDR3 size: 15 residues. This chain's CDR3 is CATSSGGSNTGELFF. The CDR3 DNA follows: TGTGCCACCTCTTCCGGGGGGTCTAACACCGGGGAGCTGTTTTTT.

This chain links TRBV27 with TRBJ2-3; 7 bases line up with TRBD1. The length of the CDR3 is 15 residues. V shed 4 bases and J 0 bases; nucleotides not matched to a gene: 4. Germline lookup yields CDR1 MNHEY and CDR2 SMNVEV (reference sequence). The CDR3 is CASSSTGFSTDTQYF. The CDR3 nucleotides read TGTGCCAGCAGTTCGACAGGGTTTAGCACAGATACGCAGTATTTT.

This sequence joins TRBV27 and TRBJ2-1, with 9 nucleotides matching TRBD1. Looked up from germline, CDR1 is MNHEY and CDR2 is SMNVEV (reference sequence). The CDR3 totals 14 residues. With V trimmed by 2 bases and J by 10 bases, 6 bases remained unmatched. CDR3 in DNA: TGTGCCAGCAGTTTAGACAGGGGGTCAGGGGAGCAGTTCTTC. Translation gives CASSLDRGSGEQFF.

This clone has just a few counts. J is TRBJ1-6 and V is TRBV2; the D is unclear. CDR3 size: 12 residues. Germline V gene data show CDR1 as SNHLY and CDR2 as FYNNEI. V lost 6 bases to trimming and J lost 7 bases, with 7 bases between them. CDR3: CASRTTNSPLHF. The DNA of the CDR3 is TGTGCCAGCAGGACAACAAATTCACCCCTCCACTTT.

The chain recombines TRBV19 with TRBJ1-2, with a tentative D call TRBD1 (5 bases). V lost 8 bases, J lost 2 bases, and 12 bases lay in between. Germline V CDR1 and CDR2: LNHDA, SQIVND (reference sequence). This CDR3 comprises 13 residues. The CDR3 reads CASGGRTNYGYTF. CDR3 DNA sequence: TGTGCCAGTGGGGGGAGAACGAACTATGGCTACACCTTC.

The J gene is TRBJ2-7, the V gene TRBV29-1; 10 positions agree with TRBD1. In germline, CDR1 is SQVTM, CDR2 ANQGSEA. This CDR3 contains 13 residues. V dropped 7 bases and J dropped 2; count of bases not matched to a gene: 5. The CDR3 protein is CSAGGTGAYEQYF. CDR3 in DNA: TGCAGCGCTGGCGGGACAGGGGCCTACGAGCAGTACTTC.

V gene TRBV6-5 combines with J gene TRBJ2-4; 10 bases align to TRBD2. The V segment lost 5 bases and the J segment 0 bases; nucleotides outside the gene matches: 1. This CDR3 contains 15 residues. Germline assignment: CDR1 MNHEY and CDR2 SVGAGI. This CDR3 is CASSLAGEAKNIQYF. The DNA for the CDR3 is TGTGCCAGCAGTCTAGCGGGGGAAGCCAAAAACATTCAGTACTTC.

DNA of the CDR3: TGTGCCAGCAGCCCCCGGGGAGGCCGGTCCTACGAGCAGTACTTC. Protein product: CASSPRGGRSYEQYF. This chain links TRBV5-6 with TRBJ2-5; maybe TRBD2 (6 bases). The DNA matches TRBJ2-7 better at its end, which makes the J call doubtful. The CDR3 has 15 amino acids. Per germline, CDR1 SGHDT and CDR2 YYEEEE.

The chain's CDR3 is CASSGQINSPLHF. CDR3 DNA: TGTGCCAGCAGCGGACAGATTAATTCACCCCTCCACTTT. This chain joins TRBV6-4 and TRBJ1-6; TRBD1 is a possible D gene (6 bases). The CDR3 is 13 residues long. Germline assignment: CDR1 MRHNA and CDR2 SNTAGT. The V gene lost 6 bases and the J gene lost 6 bases, with 9 bases spanning the gap.

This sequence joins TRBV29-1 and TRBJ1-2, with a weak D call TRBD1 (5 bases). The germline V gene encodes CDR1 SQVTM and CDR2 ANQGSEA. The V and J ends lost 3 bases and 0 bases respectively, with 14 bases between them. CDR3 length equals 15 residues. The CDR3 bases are TGCAGCGTTGAGTCAGGGCTAGGGACTAACTATGGCTACACCTTC. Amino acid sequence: CSVESGLGTNYGYTF.

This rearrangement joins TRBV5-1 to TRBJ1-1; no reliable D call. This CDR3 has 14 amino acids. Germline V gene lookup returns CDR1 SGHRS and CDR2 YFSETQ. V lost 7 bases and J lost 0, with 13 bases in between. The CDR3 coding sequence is TGCGCCAGCCATACTGCGGGTATGAACACTGAAGCTTTCTTT. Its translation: CASHTAGMNTEAFF.

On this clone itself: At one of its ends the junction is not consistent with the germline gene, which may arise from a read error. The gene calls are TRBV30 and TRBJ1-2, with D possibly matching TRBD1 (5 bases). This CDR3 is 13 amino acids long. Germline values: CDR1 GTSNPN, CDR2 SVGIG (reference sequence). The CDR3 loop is CAWSVGVAETSVF. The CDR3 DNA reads TGTGCCTGGAGTGTAGGGGTGGCCGAGACTAGCGTCTTC.

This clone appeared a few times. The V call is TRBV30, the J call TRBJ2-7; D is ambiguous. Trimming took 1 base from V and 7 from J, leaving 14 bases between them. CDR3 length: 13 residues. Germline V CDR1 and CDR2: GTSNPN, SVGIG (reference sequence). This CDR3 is CAWSGQTLREQYF. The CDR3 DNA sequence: TGTGCCTGGAGTGGGCAGACCCTCAGGGAGCAGTACTTC. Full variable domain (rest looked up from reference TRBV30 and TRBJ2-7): SQTIHQWPATLVQPVGSPLSLECTVEGTSNPNLYWYRQAAGRGLQLLFYSVGIGQISSEVPQNLSASRPQDRQFILSSKKLLLSDSGFYLCAWSGQTLREQYFGPGTRLTVT.

The CDR3 sequence is CASSQGPYGYTF. The CDR3 DNA reads TGTGCCAGCAGCCAGGGCCCCTATGGCTACACCTTC. The rearrangement joins TRBV6-5 to TRBJ1-2; a possible D gene is TRBD1 (5 bases). This CDR3 region has 12 residues. With 6 bases removed from V and 4 bases from J, the gap between germline ends came to 9 bases. Germline V lookup: CDR1 MNHEY, CDR2 SVGAGI.

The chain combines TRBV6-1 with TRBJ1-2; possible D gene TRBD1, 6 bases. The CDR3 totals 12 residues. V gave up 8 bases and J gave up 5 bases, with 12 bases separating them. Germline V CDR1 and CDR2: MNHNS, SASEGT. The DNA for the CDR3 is TGTGCCAGCCGGGCAGGGGAGTATGGCTACACCTTC. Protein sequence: CASRAGEYGYTF.

Here the CDR3 reads CASSLAGTTSYEQYF. In nucleotides, the CDR3 is TGTGCCAGCAGCTTGGCCGGGACAACCTCCTACGAGCAGTACTTC. This chain connects TRBV5-4 to TRBJ2-7; maybe TRBD1 (6 bases). The CDR3 is 15 residues long. Per germline, CDR1 SGHNT and CDR2 YYREEE (reference sequence). Trimming removed 0 bases from V and 0 bases from J, with 10 bases in between.

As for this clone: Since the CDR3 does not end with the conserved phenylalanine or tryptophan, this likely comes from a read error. CDR3 DNA: TGTGCCAGCAGCGCCGCGGGTCCGAACACTGAAGCTTTCCTT. Protein: CASSAAGPNTEAFL. This chain uses TRBV7-9 with TRBJ1-1; the D is unclear. CDR1 is SEHNR and CDR2 is FQNEAQ in the germline V gene (reference sequence). The CDR3 runs to 14 residues. Trimming pared 5 bases from V and 1 base from J, leaving 11 bases between.

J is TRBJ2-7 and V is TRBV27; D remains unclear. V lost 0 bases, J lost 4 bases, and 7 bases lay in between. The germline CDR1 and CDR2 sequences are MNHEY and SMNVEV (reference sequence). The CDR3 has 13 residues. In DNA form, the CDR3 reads TGTGCCAGCAGTTTATCGAATGAGTACGAGCAGTACTTC. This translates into CASSLSNEYEQYF.

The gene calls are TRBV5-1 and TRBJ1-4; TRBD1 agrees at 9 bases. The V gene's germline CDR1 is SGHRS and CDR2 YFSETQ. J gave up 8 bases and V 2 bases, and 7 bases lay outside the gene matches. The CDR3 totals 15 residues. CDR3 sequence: CASSLTGTGIEKLFF. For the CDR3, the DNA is TGCGCCAGCAGCTTAACCGGGACAGGGATAGAAAAACTGTTTTTT. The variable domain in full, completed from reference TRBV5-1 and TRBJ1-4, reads KAGVTQTPRYLIKTRGQQVTLSCSPISGHRSVSWYQQTPGQGLQFLFEYFSETQRNKGNFPGRFSGRQFSNSRSEMNVSTLELGDSALYLCASSLTGTGIEKLFFGSGTQLSVL.

CDR3 amino acids: CASSISQGDTEAFF. In DNA form, the CDR3 reads TGTGCCAGCAGCATCTCACAGGGGGACACTGAAGCTTTCTTT. This chain connects TRBV9 to TRBJ1-1; 8 bases are shared with TRBD1. The J segment lost 3 bases and the V segment lost 4 bases, leaving 5 bases of the junction unmatched. Germline CDR1 SGDLS, CDR2 YYNGEE. CDR3 length: 14 residues.